This T cell receptor beta chain is from a study of cytomegalovirus exposure and HLA in healthy donors. Whole-study findings and limits: High specificity and sensitivity for cytomegalovirus status were reported for the classifier.

The donors were members of the 120-subject validation cohort (separate from the approximately 650-subject first cohort). On this clone itself: What it binds is not known.

The data were produced by immunoSEQ multiplex PCR, yet TCRdb's version contains in-frame clones alone and is incomplete. The repertoire consists of about 160,000 clones, with around 92% occurring once and the leading ten covering about a tenth. The CDR3 extends over 13 amino acids. Germline loops: CDR1 SGHDT, CDR2 YYEEEE. Trimming took off 1 base at V and 2 bases at J, with 6 bases between the two ends. V is TRBV5-6 and J is TRBJ2-5, with D possibly TRBD1 on 5 matching bases. The sample was PBMCs. The TCR comes from a young woman in good health and CMV-seropositive. The CDR3 reads CASSLNRQETQYF. CDR3 in DNA: TGTGCCAGCAGCTTGAACAGGCAAGAGACCCAGTACTTC. Supplemented by reference TRBV5-6 and TRBJ2-5, the full variable domain reads DAGVTQSPTHLIKTRGQQVTLRCSPKSGHDTVSWYQQALGQGPQFIFQYYEEEERQRGNFPDRFSGHQFPNYSSELNVNALLLGDSALYLCASSLNRQETQYFGPGTRLLVL.